This T cell receptor (beta chain) was sequenced in a study of blood T cell repertoires in COVID-19. On the study more broadly: The origin of the acute and convalescent COVID-19 samples was the United States, Italy and Spain. PBMCs, B-cell-depleted T cells, or T cells were the source of the cDNA or gDNA that made up the material.

The CDR3 runs to 15 residues. Germline V CDR1 and CDR2: SGHTA, FQGNSA. Between the trimmed V and J ends, which lost 4 bases and 6 bases, there was a span of 17 bases. As processed by the authors: Reference gene primers were amplified, and this amplification served to estimate nucleated cell counts. Clones were read by immunoSEQ multiplex PCR, and TCRdb kept only the in-frame ones, dropping some. V and J calls and clone size follow that table, whereas D and trimming were derived from the DNA. The sample yields roughly 130,000 clones, less than 90% seen once. The rearrangement uses TRBV7-2 and TRBJ2-3; TRBD2 is a possible D gene (6 bases). This receptor was identified in a woman between 25 and 40 years old who had recovered from COVID-19. Sequenced sample: peripheral blood. The CDR3 nucleotides read TGTGCCAGCAGCTCCACGGTGGGGGGTACCGATACGCAGTATTTT. Amino acids: CASSSTVGGTDTQYF.